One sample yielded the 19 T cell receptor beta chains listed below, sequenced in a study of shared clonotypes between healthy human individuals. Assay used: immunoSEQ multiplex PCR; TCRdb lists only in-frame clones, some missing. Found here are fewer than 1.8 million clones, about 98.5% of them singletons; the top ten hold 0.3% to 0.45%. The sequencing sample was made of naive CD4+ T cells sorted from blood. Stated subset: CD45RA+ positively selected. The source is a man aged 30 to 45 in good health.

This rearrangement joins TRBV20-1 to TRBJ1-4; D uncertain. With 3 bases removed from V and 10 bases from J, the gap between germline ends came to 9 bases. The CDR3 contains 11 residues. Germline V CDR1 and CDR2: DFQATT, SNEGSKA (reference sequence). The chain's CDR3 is CSARREGKLFF. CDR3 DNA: TGCAGTGCTAGGCGGGAGGGAAAACTGTTTTTT.

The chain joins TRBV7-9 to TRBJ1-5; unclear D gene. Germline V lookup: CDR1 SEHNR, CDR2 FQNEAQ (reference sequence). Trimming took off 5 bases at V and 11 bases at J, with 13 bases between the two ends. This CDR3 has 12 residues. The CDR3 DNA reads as TGTGCCAGCAGCCCGGATGGGGTGTCCCAGCATTTT. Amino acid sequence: CASSPDGVSQHF.

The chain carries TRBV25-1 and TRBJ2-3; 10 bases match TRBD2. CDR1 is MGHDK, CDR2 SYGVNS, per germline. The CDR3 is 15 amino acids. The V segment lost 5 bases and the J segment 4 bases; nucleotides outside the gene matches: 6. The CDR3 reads CASSRTSGGPDTQYF. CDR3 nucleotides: TGTGCCAGCAGTCGGACTAGCGGAGGGCCAGATACGCAGTATTTT.

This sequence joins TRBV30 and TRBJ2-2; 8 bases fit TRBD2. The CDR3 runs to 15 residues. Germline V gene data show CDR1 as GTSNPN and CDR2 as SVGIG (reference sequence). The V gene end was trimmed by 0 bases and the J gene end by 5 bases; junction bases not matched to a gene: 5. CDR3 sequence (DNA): TGTGCCTGGAGTGTATTGGTAGCGGGGACCGGGGAGCTGTTTTTT. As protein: CAWSVLVAGTGELFF. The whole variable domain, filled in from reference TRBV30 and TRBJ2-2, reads SQTIHQWPATLVQPVGSPLSLECTVEGTSNPNLYWYRQAAGRGLQLLFYSVGIGQISSEVPQNLSASRPQDRQFILSSKKLLLSDSGFYLCAWSVLVAGTGELFFGEGSRLTVL.

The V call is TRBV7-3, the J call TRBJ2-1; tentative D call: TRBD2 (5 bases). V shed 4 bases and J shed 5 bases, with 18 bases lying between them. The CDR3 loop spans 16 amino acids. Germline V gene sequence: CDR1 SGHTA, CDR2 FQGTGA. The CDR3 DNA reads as TGTGCCAGCAGCTCTTGGACTCCTACGACCAACAATGAGCAGTTCTTC. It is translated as CASSSWTPTTNNEQFF.

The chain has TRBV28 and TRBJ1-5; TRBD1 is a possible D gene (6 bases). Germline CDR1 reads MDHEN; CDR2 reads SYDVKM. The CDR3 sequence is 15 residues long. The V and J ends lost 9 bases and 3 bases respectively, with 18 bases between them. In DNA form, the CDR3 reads TGTGCCAGTAAGGGACGGGGGCTGGACAATCAGCCCCAGCATTTT. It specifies CASKGRGLDNQPQHF.

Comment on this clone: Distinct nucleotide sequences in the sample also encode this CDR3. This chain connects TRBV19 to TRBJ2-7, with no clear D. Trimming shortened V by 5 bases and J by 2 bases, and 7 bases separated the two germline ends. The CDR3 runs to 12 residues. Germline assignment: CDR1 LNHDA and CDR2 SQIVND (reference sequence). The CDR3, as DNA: TGTGCCAGTAGTCTAACTCCCTACGAGCAGTACTTC. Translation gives CASSLTPYEQYF.

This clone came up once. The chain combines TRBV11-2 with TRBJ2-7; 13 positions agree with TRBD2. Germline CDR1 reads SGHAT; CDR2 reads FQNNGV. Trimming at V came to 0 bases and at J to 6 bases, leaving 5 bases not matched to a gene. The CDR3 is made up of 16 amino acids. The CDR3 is CASSLELAGGNGEQYF. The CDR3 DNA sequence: TGTGCCAGCAGCTTAGAACTAGCGGGAGGGAATGGCGAGCAGTACTTC. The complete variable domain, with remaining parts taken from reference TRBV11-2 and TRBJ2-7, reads EAGVAQSPRYKIIEKRQSVAFWCNPISGHATLYWYQQILGQGPKLLIQFQNNGVVDDSQLPKDRFSAERLKGVDSTLKIQPAKLEDSAVYLCASSLELAGGNGEQYFGPGTRLTVT.

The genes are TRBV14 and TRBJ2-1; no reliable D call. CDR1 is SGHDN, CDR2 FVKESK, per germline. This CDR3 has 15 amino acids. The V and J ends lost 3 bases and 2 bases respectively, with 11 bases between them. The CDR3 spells CASSHGAPPYNEQFF. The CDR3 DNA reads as TGTGCCAGCAGCCACGGCGCCCCCCCCTACAATGAGCAGTTCTTC.

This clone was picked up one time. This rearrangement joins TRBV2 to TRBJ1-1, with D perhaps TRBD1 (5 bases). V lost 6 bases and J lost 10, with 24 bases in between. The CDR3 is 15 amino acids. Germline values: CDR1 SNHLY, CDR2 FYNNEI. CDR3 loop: CASRAPQGSINGAFF. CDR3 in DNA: TGTGCCAGCAGGGCCCCTCAGGGCTCGATCAATGGAGCTTTCTTT.

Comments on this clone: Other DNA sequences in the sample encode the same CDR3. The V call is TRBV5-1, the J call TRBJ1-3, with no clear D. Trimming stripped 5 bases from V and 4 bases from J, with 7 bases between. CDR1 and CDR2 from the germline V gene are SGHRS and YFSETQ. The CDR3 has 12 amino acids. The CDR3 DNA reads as TGCGCCAGCAGTCTTTCGGGAAACACCATATATTTT. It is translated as CASSLSGNTIYF.

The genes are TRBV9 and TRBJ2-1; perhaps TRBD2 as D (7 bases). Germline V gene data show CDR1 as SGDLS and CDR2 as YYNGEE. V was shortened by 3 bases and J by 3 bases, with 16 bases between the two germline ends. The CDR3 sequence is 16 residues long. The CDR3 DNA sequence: TGTGCCAGCAGCGCCGGGGGGCGTCAGGTCTACAATGAGCAGTTCTTC. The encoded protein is CASSAGGRQVYNEQFF.

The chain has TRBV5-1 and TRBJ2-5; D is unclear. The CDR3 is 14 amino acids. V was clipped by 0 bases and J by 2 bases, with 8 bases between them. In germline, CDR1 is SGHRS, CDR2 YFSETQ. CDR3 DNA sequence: TGCGCCAGCAGCTTGGGTATGGTTCAAGAGACCCAGTACTTC. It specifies CASSLGMVQETQYF.

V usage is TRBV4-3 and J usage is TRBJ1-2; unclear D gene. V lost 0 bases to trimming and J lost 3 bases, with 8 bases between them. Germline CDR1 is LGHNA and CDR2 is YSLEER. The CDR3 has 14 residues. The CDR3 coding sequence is TGCGCCAGCAGCCAAGAGTCAGGCGACTATGGCTACACCTTC. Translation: CASSQESGDYGYTF.

The chain's CDR3 is CASTNFGETQYF. In DNA form, the CDR3 reads TGTGCCAGCACCAACTTTGGGGAGACCCAGTACTTC. The chain employs TRBV6-5 and TRBJ2-5; unclear D gene. The CDR3 is 12 amino acids. Germline CDR1 is MNHEY and CDR2 is SVGAGI. V gave up 7 bases and J gave up 5 bases, with 11 bases separating them.

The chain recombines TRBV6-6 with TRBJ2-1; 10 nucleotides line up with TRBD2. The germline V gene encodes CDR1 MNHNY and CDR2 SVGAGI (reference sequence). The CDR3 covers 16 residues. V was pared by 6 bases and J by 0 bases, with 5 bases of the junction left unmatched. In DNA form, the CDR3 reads TGTGCCAGCAGCACTAGGACTAGCGGCTCCTACAATGAGCAGTTCTTC. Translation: CASSTRTSGSYNEQFF.

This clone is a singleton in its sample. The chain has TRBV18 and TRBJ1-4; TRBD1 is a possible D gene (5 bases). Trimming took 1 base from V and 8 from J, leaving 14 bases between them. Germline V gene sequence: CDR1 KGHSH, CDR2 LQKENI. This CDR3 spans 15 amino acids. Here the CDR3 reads CASSPLGPPGEKLFF. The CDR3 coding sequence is TGTGCCAGCTCACCACTGGGACCGCCCGGAGAAAAACTGTTTTTT.

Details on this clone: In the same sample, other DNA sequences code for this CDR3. CDR3 nucleotides: TGTGCCAGCTCACCCGGGACAGGGCCATACGAGCAGTACTTC. It translates to CASSPGTGPYEQYF. The chain is built from TRBV18 and TRBJ2-7; TRBD1 aligns across 9 bases. The trim removed 3 bases at V and 4 bases at J, leaving 4 bases unmatched. Germline CDR1 is KGHSH and CDR2 is LQKENI. The CDR3 runs to 14 residues.

CDR3: CASSLGLAPDSTDTQYF. CDR3 DNA sequence: TGTGCCAGCAGCTTGGGGCTAGCGCCCGATAGCACAGATACGCAGTATTTT. The chain joins TRBV7-9 to TRBJ2-3, with a weak D call TRBD2 (6 bases). The CDR3 contains 17 residues. Germline loops: CDR1 SEHNR, CDR2 FQNEAQ (reference sequence). Trimming removed 3 bases at V and 0 bases at J, with 16 bases between.